This T cell receptor (beta chain) was captured in a study of identical twins. The study, taken as a whole, reports: Excess sharing between twins was weaker in beta out-of-frame sequences.

This clonotype was seen only a few times. Its antigen is as yet unknown. Germline and junction disagree at one end, which may indicate a read error. One entry per CDR3 protein results from TCRdb running MiXCR on the 5' RACE reads. Of around 1.7 million distinct CDR3 sequences in the sample, less than 40% were seen once. CDR1 SNHLY and CDR2 FYNNEI come from the germline V gene. The CDR3 spans 16 residues. The specimen sequenced was cord blood. The rearrangement joins TRBV2 to TRBJ2-3; 9 nucleotides line up with TRBD1. This TCR came from a newborn girl in good health. CDR3 in amino acids: CPSTATGTGPTDTQYF. CDR3 DNA: TGTCCCAGCACCGCTACCGGGACAGGGCCAACAGATACGCAGTATTTT. The whole variable domain, remainder taken from reference TRBV2 and TRBJ2-3, is EPEVTQTPSHQVTQMGQEVILRCVPISNHLYFYWYRQILGQKVEFLVSFYNNEISEKSEIFDDQFSVERPDGSNFTLKIRSTKLEDSAMYFCPSTATGTGPTDTQYFGPGTRLTVL.